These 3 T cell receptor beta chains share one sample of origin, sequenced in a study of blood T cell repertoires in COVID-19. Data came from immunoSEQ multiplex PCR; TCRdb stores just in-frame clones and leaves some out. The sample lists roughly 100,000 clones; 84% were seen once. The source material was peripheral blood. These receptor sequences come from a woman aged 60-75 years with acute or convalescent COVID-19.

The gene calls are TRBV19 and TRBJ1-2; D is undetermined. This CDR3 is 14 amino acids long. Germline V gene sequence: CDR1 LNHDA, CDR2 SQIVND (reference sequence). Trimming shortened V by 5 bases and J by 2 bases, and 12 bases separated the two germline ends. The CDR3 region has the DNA TGTGCCAGTAGTCTGCTTGGGGAGAACTATGGCTACACCTTC. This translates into CASSLLGENYGYTF.

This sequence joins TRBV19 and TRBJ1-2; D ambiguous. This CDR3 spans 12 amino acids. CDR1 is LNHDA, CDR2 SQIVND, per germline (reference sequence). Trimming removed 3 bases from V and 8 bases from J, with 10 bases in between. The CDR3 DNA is TGTGCCAGTAGTATTTTCCCGGGAGGCTACACCTTC. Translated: CASSIFPGGYTF.

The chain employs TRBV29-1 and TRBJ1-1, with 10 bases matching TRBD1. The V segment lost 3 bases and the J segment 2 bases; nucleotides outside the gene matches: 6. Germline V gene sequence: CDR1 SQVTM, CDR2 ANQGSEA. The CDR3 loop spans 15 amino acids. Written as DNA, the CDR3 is TGCAGCGTTGACAAAAGGGACAGGGGTAACACTGAAGCTTTCTTT. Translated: CSVDKRDRGNTEAFF.